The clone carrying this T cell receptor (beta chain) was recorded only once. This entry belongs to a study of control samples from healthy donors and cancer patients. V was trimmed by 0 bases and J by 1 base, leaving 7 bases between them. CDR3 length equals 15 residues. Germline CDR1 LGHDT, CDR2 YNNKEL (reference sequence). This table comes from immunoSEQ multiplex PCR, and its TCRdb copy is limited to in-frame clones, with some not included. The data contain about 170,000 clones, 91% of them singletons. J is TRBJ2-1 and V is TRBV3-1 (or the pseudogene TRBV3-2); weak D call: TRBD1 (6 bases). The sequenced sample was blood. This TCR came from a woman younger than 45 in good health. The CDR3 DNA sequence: TGTGCCAGCAGCCAAGACCAGGGGTCCTACAATGAGCAGTTCTTC. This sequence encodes CASSQDQGSYNEQFF.